Following are 16 T cell receptor beta chains from one sample sequenced in a study of prognosis after radiotherapy for stage I lung cancer. The study amplified the TCR beta CDR3 region from genomic DNA. This amplification was carried out by two rounds of multiplex PCR. Specific primers for each TRBV and TRBJ gene were what first-round PCR used. TCRdb independently ran MiXCR on the multiplex PCR reads; one entry per CDR3 protein. The data show tens of thousands of distinct CDR3 sequences, approximately 30% seen once. Sample: PBMCs, taken before or after stereotactic body radiation therapy (not recorded which). Receptor source: a donor over 45 with non-small cell lung cancer.

For this clonotype: A much larger clone lies one base from this, so it may be a read error. The V call is TRBV3-1, the J call TRBJ1-1; no definite D call. V dropped 11 bases and J dropped 5 bases, with 18 bases sitting between them. The CDR3 is 13 residues long. CDR1 and CDR2 (germline): LGHDT, YNNKEL (reference sequence). The CDR3 loop is CAGIGEGKTEAFF. As DNA, the CDR3 is TGTGCCGGCATTGGGGAAGGCAAGACTGAAGCTTTCTTT.

This clonotype was counted many times. The V call is TRBV30, the J call TRBJ1-2, with TRBD1 identical over 7 bases. The V gene's germline CDR1 is GTSNPN and CDR2 SVGIG (reference sequence). CDR3 size: 15 residues. Trimming at V came to 2 bases and at J to 6 bases, leaving 12 bases not matched to a gene. The CDR3 sequence is CAWSYLDRVGDGYTF. DNA of the CDR3: TGTGCCTGGAGTTACTTAGACAGGGTAGGGGATGGCTACACCTTC. Filled out from reference TRBV30 and TRBJ1-2, the complete variable domain reads SQTIHQWPATLVQPVGSPLSLECTVEGTSNPNLYWYRQAAGRGLQLLFYSVGIGQISSEVPQNLSASRPQDRQFILSSKKLLLSDSGFYLCAWSYLDRVGDGYTFGSGTRLTVV.

This clonotype occurred many times. The chain combines TRBV2 with TRBJ2-7; D is tentatively TRBD1 or TRBD2 (5 bases each). CDR3 length: 12 amino acids. The V gene lost 0 bases and the J gene lost 9 bases, with 9 bases spanning the gap. From germline, CDR1 is SNHLY and CDR2 FYNNEI. CDR3 sequence reads: CASSEAGVAQYF. The CDR3 DNA sequence: TGTGCCAGCAGTGAAGCGGGGGTTGCGCAGTACTTC.

This clonotype showed up many times. CDR3 amino acids: CATSDPGTPRPGELFF. As DNA, the CDR3 is TGTGCCACCAGTGACCCCGGGACTCCGCGGCCCGGGGAGCTGTTTTTT. The V gene is TRBV24-1, the J gene TRBJ2-2, with D perhaps matching TRBD2 (6 bases). The germline gives CDR1 KGHDR, CDR2 SFDVKD. V gave up 4 bases and J gave up 6 bases, with 17 bases separating them. The CDR3 runs 16 residues.

At least ten counts were recorded for this clonotype. The chain employs TRBV7-3 and TRBJ2-1, with 14 bases identical to TRBD2. The trim removed 5 bases at V and 0 bases at J, leaving 9 bases unmatched. The CDR3 runs to 19 residues. The V gene's germline CDR1 is SGHTA and CDR2 FQGTGA. CDR3 nucleotides: TGTGCCAGCAGCGCCTTGGGACTAGCGGGAGACCTCTCCTACAATGAGCAGTTCTTC. Translation gives CASSALGLAGDLSYNEQFF. The entire variable domain, with the rest obtained from reference TRBV7-3 and TRBJ2-1, is as follows: GAGVSQTPSNKVTEKGKYVELRCDPISGHTALYWYRQSLGQGPEFLIYFQGTGAADDSGLPNDRFFAVRPEGSVSTLKIQRTERGDSAVYLCASSALGLAGDLSYNEQFFGPGTRLTVL.

This clonotype was picked up many times. The rearrangement joins TRBV11-1 to TRBJ1-3; D gene unclear. Deletions cut 6 bases from V and 0 bases from J, with 9 bases between. The CDR3 sequence is 14 residues long. Germline V gives CDR1 SGHAT, CDR2 FQDESV (reference sequence). DNA of the CDR3: TGTGCCAGCAGAGGACGGAGCTCTGGAAACACCATATATTTT. Amino acids: CASRGRSSGNTIYF.

Turning to this clonotype: At one end the junction does not follow the germline gene, possibly because of a read error. The rearrangement uses TRBV2 and TRBJ2-7; D perhaps matches TRBD2 (6 bases). This CDR3 spans 15 amino acids. CDR1 is SNHLY and CDR2 is FYNNEI in the germline V gene. The CDR3 loop reads CASSESGLISYKQYF. CDR3 DNA sequence: TGTGCCAGCAGTGAAAGCGGGCTCATCTCCTACAAGCAGTACTTC.

This clonotype has ten or more counts. The genes are TRBV5-8 and TRBJ2-7, with D possibly matching TRBD2 (5 bases). The CDR3 contains 14 residues. Germline values: CDR1 SGHTS, CDR2 YDEGEE. V lost 0 bases and J 3 bases, leaving 10 bases between the germline ends. The CDR3 sequence: CASSLEPAGYEQYF. The CDR3 region has the DNA TGTGCCAGCAGCTTGGAACCCGCGGGCTACGAGCAGTACTTC.

The chain uses TRBV28 and TRBJ1-6, with D perhaps matching TRBD1 (5 bases). V shed 2 bases and J shed 9 bases, with 8 bases lying between them. This CDR3 is built from 13 residues. Germline V gene sequence: CDR1 MDHEN, CDR2 SYDVKM. The CDR3 nucleotides are TGTGCCAGCAGTTTAGTCGGGGGTTCACCCCTCCACTTT. This translates into CASSLVGGSPLHF.

This chain uses TRBV28 with TRBJ2-7; D is perhaps TRBD1 or TRBD2 (6 bases each). The CDR3 sequence is 12 residues long. Trimming stripped 11 bases from V and 7 bases from J, with 18 bases between. The V gene's germline CDR1 is MDHEN and CDR2 SYDVKM. CDR3 sequence: CACKKGGYEQYF. As DNA, the CDR3 is TGTGCCTGCAAGAAAGGGGGGTATGAGCAGTACTTC.

This clonotype was counted ten times or more. The rearrangement joins TRBV4-1 to TRBJ1-1; D perhaps matches TRBD1 (5 bases). CDR1 and CDR2 (germline): MGHRA, YSYEKL. The CDR3 is 14 residues long. Trimming removed 2 bases from V and 2 bases from J, with 9 bases in between. CDR3 protein: CASSQLGGNTEAFF. CDR3 sequence (DNA): TGCGCCAGCAGCCAACTCGGGGGTAACACTGAAGCTTTCTTT.

This clonotype appeared many times. V is TRBV7-2 and J is TRBJ2-7; TRBD2 is a possible D gene (5 bases). Germline loops: CDR1 SGHTA, CDR2 FQGNSA. The CDR3 has 14 amino acids. V was clipped by 5 bases and J by 4 bases, with 15 bases between them. The CDR3 DNA reads as TGTGCCAGCAGCAGAATAGAGGGCGCATACGAGCAGTACTTC. It translates to CASSRIEGAYEQYF.

Ten or more counts support this clonotype. The V call is TRBV6-5, the J call TRBJ2-4, with 12 nucleotides matching TRBD1. The CDR3 loop spans 16 amino acids. With 2 bases clipped from V and 11 bases from J, the junction kept 10 bases outside the gene matches. The germline gives CDR1 MNHEY, CDR2 SVGAGI. CDR3: CASSYGSGTGGRFQYF. The CDR3 DNA sequence: TGTGCCAGCAGTTACGGCTCCGGGACAGGGGGCAGATTTCAGTACTTC.

This clonotype was picked up many times. Lacking the conserved final phenylalanine or tryptophan, this CDR3 likely reflects a read error. The DNA is left out, because the CDR3 cannot be placed on it with certainty; the CDR3 is given as TCRdb lists it. The gene calls are TRBV20-1 and TRBJ2-7; no check of the table's D call, TRBD2, against the DNA was made. Germline CDR1 DFQATT, CDR2 SNEGSKA (reference sequence). 10 amino acids form the CDR3, both terminal residues included. CDR3: CSARGREGRH.

This clonotype came up many times. V and J are TRBV7-9 and TRBJ2-1, with D perhaps TRBD2 (6 bases). The CDR3 extends over 14 amino acids. Germline V lookup: CDR1 SEHNR, CDR2 FQNEAQ (reference sequence). V was clipped by 1 base and J by 9 bases, with 13 bases between them. In DNA form, the CDR3 reads TGTGCCAGCAGCTTAGGTGGGGGGTCGGGTGAGCAGTTCTTC. It codes for CASSLGGGSGEQFF. Filled out from reference TRBV7-9 and TRBJ2-1, the complete variable domain reads DTGVSQNPRHKITKRGQNVTFRCDPISEHNRLYWYRQTLGQGPEFLTYFQNEAQLEKSRLLSDRFSAERPKGSFSTLEIQRTEQGDSAMYLCASSLGGGSGEQFFGPGTRLTVL.

This clonotype came up a few times. The rearrangement links TRBV5-1 to TRBJ2-5; D gene uncertain. Between the trimmed V and J ends, which lost 6 bases and 7 bases, there was a span of 16 bases. The germline gives CDR1 SGHRS, CDR2 YFSETQ. This CDR3 region has 13 residues. The CDR3 DNA is TGCGCCAGCACCACTGCTGACCATGGGACCCAGTACTTC. Translation gives CASTTADHGTQYF.